This T cell receptor beta chain was recorded in a study of cytomegalovirus exposure and HLA in healthy donors. Study results and limitations: Most observed TCR sequences were rare, whereas some public TCRs were detected in many donors. Further analysis, carried out later, found HLA-associated TCR beta chains more clonally expanded than equally common other chains.

Primers: 60 Vbeta forward and 13 Jbeta reverse. Libraries were prepared by immunoSEQ multiplex PCR; TCRdb keeps only in-frame clonotypes and omits some of them. The sample lists about 130,000 clones, around 80% occurring once. This clone was seen more than once but under ten times. As yet, its antigen is unknown. This CDR3 is built from 13 residues. CDR1 is GTSNPN, CDR2 SVGIG, per germline (reference sequence). J was trimmed by 5 bases and V by 5 bases; bases with no gene match: 7. The TCR comes from a female donor in good health and CMV-seronegative. The chain couples TRBV30 to TRBJ2-7; 9 nucleotides align to TRBD1. Sequenced sample: PBMCs. The CDR3: CAWAGQGRNEQYF. As DNA, the CDR3 is TGTGCCTGGGCGGGACAGGGTCGGAACGAGCAGTACTTC.